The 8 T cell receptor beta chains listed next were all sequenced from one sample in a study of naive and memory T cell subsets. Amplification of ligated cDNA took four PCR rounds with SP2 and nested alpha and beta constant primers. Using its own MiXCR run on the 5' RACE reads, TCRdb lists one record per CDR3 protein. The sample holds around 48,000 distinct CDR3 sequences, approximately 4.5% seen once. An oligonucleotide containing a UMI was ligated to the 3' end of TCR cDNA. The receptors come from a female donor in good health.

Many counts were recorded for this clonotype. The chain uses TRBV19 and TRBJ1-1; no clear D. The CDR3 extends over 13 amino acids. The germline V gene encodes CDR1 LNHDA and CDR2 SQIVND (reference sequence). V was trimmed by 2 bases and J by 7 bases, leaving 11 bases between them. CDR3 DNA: TGTGCCAGTAGTATATTGAACAGTGTTGAAGCTTTCTTT. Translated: CASSILNSVEAFF. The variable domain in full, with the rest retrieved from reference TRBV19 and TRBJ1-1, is DGGITQSPKYLFRKEGQNVTLSCEQNLNHDAMYWYRQDPGQGLRLIYYSQIVNDFQKGDIAEGYSVSREKKESFPLTVTSAQKNPTAFYLCASSILNSVEAFFGQGTRLTVV.

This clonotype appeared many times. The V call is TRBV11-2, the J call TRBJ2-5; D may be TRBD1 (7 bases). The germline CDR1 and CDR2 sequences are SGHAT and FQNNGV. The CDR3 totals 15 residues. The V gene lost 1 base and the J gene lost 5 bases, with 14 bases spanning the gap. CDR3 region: CASSLGDRDSETQYF. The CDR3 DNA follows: TGTGCCAGCAGCTTAGGTGACAGGGACTCGGAGACCCAGTACTTC.

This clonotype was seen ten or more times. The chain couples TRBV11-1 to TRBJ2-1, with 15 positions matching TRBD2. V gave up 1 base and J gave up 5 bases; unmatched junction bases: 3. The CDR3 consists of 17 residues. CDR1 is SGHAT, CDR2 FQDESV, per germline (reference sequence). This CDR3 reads CASSLGTSGRANNEQFF. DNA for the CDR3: TGTGCCAGCAGCTTAGGGACTAGCGGGAGGGCCAACAATGAGCAGTTCTTC.

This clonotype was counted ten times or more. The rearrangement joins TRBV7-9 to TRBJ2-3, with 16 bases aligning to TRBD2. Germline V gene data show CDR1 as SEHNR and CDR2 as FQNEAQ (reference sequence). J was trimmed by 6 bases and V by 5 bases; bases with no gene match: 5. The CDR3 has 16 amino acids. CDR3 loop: CASSPGLAGGPDTQYF. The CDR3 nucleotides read TGTGCCAGCAGCCCGGGACTAGCGGGAGGGCCGGATACGCAGTATTTT.

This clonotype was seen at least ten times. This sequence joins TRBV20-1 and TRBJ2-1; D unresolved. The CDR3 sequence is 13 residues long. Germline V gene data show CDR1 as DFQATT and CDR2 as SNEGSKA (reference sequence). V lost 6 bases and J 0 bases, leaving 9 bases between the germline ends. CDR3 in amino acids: CSAAEDSYNEQFF. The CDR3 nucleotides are TGCAGTGCCGCGGAAGACTCCTACAATGAGCAGTTCTTC.

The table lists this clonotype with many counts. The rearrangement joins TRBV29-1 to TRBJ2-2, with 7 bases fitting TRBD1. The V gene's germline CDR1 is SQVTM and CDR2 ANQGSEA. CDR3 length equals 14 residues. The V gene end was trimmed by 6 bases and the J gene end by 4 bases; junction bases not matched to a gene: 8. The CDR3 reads CSVPDRDGTGELFF. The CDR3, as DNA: TGCAGCGTCCCCGACAGGGACGGCACCGGGGAGCTGTTTTTT.

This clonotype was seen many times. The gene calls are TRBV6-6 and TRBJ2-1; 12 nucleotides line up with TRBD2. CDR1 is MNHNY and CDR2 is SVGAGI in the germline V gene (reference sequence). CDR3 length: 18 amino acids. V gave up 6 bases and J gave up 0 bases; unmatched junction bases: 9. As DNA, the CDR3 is TGTGCCAGCAGAACCGGGACTAGCGGGTGGAGCTCCTACAATGAGCAGTTCTTC. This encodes CASRTGTSGWSSYNEQFF.

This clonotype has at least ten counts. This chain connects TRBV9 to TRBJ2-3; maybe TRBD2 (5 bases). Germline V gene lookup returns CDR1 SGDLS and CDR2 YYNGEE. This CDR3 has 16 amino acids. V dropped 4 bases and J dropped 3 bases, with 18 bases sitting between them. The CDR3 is CASSSKVASPTDTQYF. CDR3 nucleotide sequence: TGTGCCAGCAGCTCCAAGGTAGCGTCGCCGACAGATACGCAGTATTTT.